The text below deals with one T cell receptor beta chain. The antigen it binds to is not known. No base quality information exists; no much larger clone differs at one position. The trial excluded patients who had a history of autoimmune disease or were on systemic immunosuppression. Peripheral blood for TCR sequencing was collected from all dose cohorts at baseline, on cycle 4 day 1, and on cycle 7 day 1. The samples were drawn from a first-in-human, open-label, multicenter phase I dose-escalation trial of ivuxolimab. Adults with locally advanced or metastatic melanoma, renal cell, hepatocellular, or head and neck squamous cell carcinoma were enrolled in the trial. Before TCR sequencing, CD4+ and CD8+ T cells were separately sorted from peripheral blood. This entry is derived from a study of OX40 agonist ivuxolimab in advanced cancers. Some background on the complete study: The costimulatory receptor OX40 (CD134) was targeted by ivuxolimab, a fully human IgG2 agonistic monoclonal antibody. Patients were allowed to have had prior anti-PD-1, anti-PD-L1 or anti-CTLA-4 therapy, and more than 35% of the dose-escalation patients had been treated with checkpoint inhibitors. A male proportion of around 81% and a mean age of 60 years, ranging from 23 to 79, were recorded for the dose-escalation cohort. Intravenous ivuxolimab was administered to patients every 2 weeks at six dose levels: 0.01, 0.1, 0.3, 1.5, 3 and 10 mg/kg. Of the approximately 54 dose-escalation patients, hepatocellular carcinoma was present in roughly 19, melanoma in approximately 15, renal cell carcinoma in 9 and head and neck cancer in 9. The purpose of peripheral TCRbeta sequencing was to test whether ivuxolimab changed TCR sequence diversity and led to clonal T-cell expansion. The paper covers the monotherapy dose-escalation part of the phase I ivuxolimab trial, which included N ≈ 50 patients. Partial responses were achieved by three dose-escalation patients, of whom one had hepatocellular carcinoma and two had cutaneous melanoma. The investigation overall reported the following: Low levels of normalized T-cell clonal expansion were also seen in some nonresponding patients. On average, CD8+ T cells showed more expanded clones than CD4+ T cells after ivuxolimab. The antigen specificity of the clonally expanded peripheral T cells was not determined. At doses from 0.1 to 3.0 mg/kg, clonal expansion was seen in both CD4+ and CD8+ blood T cells between baseline and week 6. In the 0.1-3.0 mg/kg groups, partial responders were among the patients with the lowest normalized peripheral clonal expansion, particularly in CD8+ T cells.

The CDR3 measures 14 amino acids from cysteine to phenylalanine. CDR3 DNA only is kept here, 42 bases in frame from base 1. V gives up 1 base and J gives up 6 bases, and the segment between their germline ends measures 13 bases. CDR1 and CDR2 were assigned from the germline V gene as SGHDT and YYEEEE. For sequencing of the TCRbeta CDR3 region, genomic DNA was extracted from the sorted cells. TCRbeta CDR3 regions were sequenced using the immunoSEQ Assay. Entries here come from immuneACCESS through TCRdb and include only in-frame sequences with V and J called. Some clones fail to appear in such tables; in the studies checked, an unresolved V gene covers under half of the shortfall, and the cause of the remainder is unknown. Within this sample are about 26,000 clones, with 88% of them counted one time only. The top ten clones comprise roughly 22% of the sample.

This receptor was identified in an adult with an advanced solid tumor such as melanoma, head and neck, liver or kidney cancer. The chain is assembled from TRBV5-6 and TRBJ1-1; the D gene assignment is ambiguous. The sequenced sample was CD4+ or CD8+ T cells sorted from blood, obtained in a trial of the OX40 agonist ivuxolimab. At the DNA level, the sequence is TGTGCCAGCAGCTTGTTCCTGGGCAGTCCTGAAGCTTTCTTT. Protein translation: CASSLFLGSPEAFF.